The rows below give T cell receptor beta chains drawn from one sample of a study of shared clonotypes between healthy human individuals. The assay was immunoSEQ multiplex PCR, and TCRdb's table has in-frame clones only and misses some. The table records millions of clones, 85% to 95% of them present only once. The sample was naive CD4+ T cells sorted from blood. These TCRs come from a man between 18 and 35 years old in good health. The CDR3 runs from the conserved cysteine through the conserved F or W. The D gene is left open where the match is weak. The listing skips clone size in some rows; elsewhere it reads once, few, many or a size class.

>TRBD2|TRBV10-3|TRBJ2-1|-
CAIKPSGGAGEQFF
TGTGCCATCAAGCCTAGCGGGGGGGCCGGAGAGCAGTTCTTC
>-|TRBV30|TRBJ2-1|-
CAWSGRRLAMDNEQFF
TGTGCCTGGAGTGGCCGCAGGTTAGCGATGGACAATGAGCAGTTCTTC
>TRBD2|TRBV5-4|TRBJ2-6|-
CASSLMTSGRAAGANVLTF
TGTGCCAGCAGCTTGATGACTAGCGGGAGGGCCGCTGGGGCCAACGTCCTGACTTTC
>TRBD1|TRBV28|TRBJ1-2|-
CANKDRAAGYTF
TGTGCCAACAAGGACAGGGCGGCTGGCTACACCTTC
>-|TRBV9|TRBJ2-1|-
CASSASGYNEQFF
TGTGCCAGCAGCGCTTCAGGGTACAATGAGCAGTTCTTC
>-|TRBV7-9|TRBJ1-2|-
CASSLEWESTPPGGYTF
TGTGCCAGCAGCTTAGAGTGGGAGAGCACTCCGCCCGGTGGGTACACCTTC
>-|TRBV6-5|TRBJ2-3|once
CASKGGTDTQYF
TGTGCCAGCAAGGGGGGTACAGATACGCAGTATTTT
>TRBD2|TRBV7-2|TRBJ2-1|-
CASSLWRGGRDEQFF
TGTGCCAGCAGCTTATGGCGGGGGGGCCGGGATGAGCAGTTCTTC
>-|TRBV27|TRBJ1-2|once
CASSLSRGAYGYTF
TGTGCCAGCAGTTTATCGCGGGGGGCCTATGGCTACACCTTC
>TRBD2|TRBV5-4|TRBJ2-1|-
CASSPMSLAGGPDNEQFF
TGTGCCAGCAGCCCGATGTCGCTAGCGGGAGGCCCTGACAATGAGCAGTTCTTC
>TRBD2|TRBV7-9|TRBJ2-3|-
CASSRRTSGGSDTQYF
TGTGCCAGCAGCCGCCGGACTAGCGGGGGGTCAGATACGCAGTATTTT
>-|TRBV11-1|TRBJ1-1|-
CASSLSGRQREAFF
TGTGCCAGCAGCTTAAGTGGGAGACAGAGGGAAGCTTTCTTT
>-|TRBV10-3|TRBJ2-2|-
CAISETLSAPGELFF
TGTGCCATCAGTGAGACCTTATCAGCGCCCGGGGAGCTGTTTTTT
>TRBD2|TRBV4-1|TRBJ2-7|-
CASSQAPGLNYEQYF
TGCGCCAGCAGCCAAGCTCCGGGACTAAACTACGAGCAGTACTTC
>-|TRBV9|TRBJ1-1|few
CASSVAAAGTEAFF
TGTGCCAGCAGCGTAGCGGCAGCAGGCACTGAAGCTTTCTTT
>TRBD1|TRBV6-5|TRBJ1-5|-
CASSSGTVQRNQPQHF
TGTGCCAGCAGTTCCGGGACAGTGCAAAGGAATCAGCCCCAGCATTTT
>-|TRBV28|TRBJ2-3|once
CASSFRGSLTDTQYF
TGTGCCAGCAGTTTCCGAGGCAGTCTCACAGATACGCAGTATTTT
>-|TRBV18|TRBJ2-3|-
CASSLTSTHTDTQYF
TGTGCCAGCTCACTAACGTCCACTCACACAGATACGCAGTATTTT
>-|TRBV18|TRBJ1-1|-
CASSPQRGTEAFF
TGTGCCAGCTCACCCCAGCGGGGCACTGAAGCTTTCTTT
>TRBD1|TRBV5-6|TRBJ1-2|-
CASSQKTGQLGGYTF
TGTGCCAGCAGCCAAAAGACAGGGCAATTGGGCGGCTACACCTTC
>TRBD1|TRBV4-1|TRBJ2-5|-
CASSQGDSQETQYF
TGCGCCAGCAGCCAAGGGGACAGCCAAGAGACCCAGTACTTC
>TRBD1|TRBV18|TRBJ1-6|-
CASSTTGGHSPLHF
TGTGCCAGCTCAACTACAGGGGGACATTCACCCCTCCACTTT
>TRBD2|TRBV5-4|TRBJ2-7|-
CASSLRTSSYEQYF
TGTGCCAGCAGCCTCCGGACTAGCTCCTACGAGCAGTACTTC